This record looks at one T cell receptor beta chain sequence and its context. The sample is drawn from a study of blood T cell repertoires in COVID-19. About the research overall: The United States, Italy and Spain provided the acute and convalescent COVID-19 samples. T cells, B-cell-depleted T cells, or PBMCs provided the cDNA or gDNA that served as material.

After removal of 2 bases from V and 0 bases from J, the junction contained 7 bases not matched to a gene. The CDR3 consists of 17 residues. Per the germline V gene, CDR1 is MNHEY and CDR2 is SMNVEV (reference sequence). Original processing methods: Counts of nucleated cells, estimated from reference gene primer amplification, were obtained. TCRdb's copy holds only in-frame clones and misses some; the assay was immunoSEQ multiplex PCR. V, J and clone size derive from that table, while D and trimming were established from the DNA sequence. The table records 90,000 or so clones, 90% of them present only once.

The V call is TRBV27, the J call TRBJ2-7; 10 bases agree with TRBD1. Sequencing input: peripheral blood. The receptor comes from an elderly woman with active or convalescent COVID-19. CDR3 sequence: CASSLGVGQGNSYEQYF. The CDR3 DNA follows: TGTGCCAGCAGTTTAGGGGTGGGACAGGGGAACTCCTACGAGCAGTACTTC.